A single TCR beta chain is shown here with its context. As processed by the authors: Amplification of reference gene primers was used by the study to estimate nucleated cell counts. Only in-frame clones appear in the TCRdb table, and some are missing; sequencing was by immunoSEQ multiplex PCR. The D gene and trimming were derived from the DNA, and the V and J assignments and clone size from that table. The table includes some 260,000 clones, 82% detected once. The data are from a study of blood T cell repertoires in COVID-19. Across the study: Acute and convalescent COVID-19 specimens originated in the United States, Italy and Spain.

This CDR3 is 16 amino acids long. Deletions cut 2 bases from V and 0 bases from J, with 10 bases between. CDR1 and CDR2 from the germline V gene are MNHEY and SVGAGI. The V call is TRBV6-5, the J call TRBJ2-2, with D perhaps TRBD1 (5 bases). The sample comprised peripheral blood. The clonotype originates from a woman aged 80 or over with active or convalescent COVID-19. CDR3 amino acids: CASSYDRHANTGELFF. In nucleotides, the CDR3 is TGTGCCAGCAGTTACGACAGACACGCGAACACCGGGGAGCTGTTTTTT.